The 22 T cell receptor beta chains given below trace back to one sample, sequenced in a study of blood T cell repertoires in COVID-19. Sequencing was performed with immunoSEQ multiplex PCR; in TCRdb, only in-frame clones are kept and a portion is missing. The sample records around 70,000 clones, just over 85% being singletons. The sequenced sample was peripheral blood. Receptor source: a human donor in a cohort sampled during active COVID-19.

This chain links TRBV4-3 with TRBJ2-1; weak D call: TRBD1 (6 bases). This CDR3 comprises 16 residues. Germline lookup yields CDR1 LGHNA and CDR2 YSLEER. Trimming shortened V by 3 bases and J by 8 bases, and 20 bases separated the two germline ends. The CDR3 reads CASSQGPVGASDEQFF. DNA of the CDR3: TGCGCCAGCAGCCAGGGGCCGGTGGGGGCGTCGGATGAGCAGTTCTTC.

This chain uses TRBV12-5 with TRBJ2-1, with D perhaps TRBD1 (6 bases). CDR1 LGHNT and CDR2 FRNRAP come from the germline V gene. This CDR3 comprises 13 residues. V lost 4 bases to trimming and J lost 8 bases, with 12 bases between them. CDR3: CASGSYREHEQFF. The CDR3 DNA reads TGTGCTAGTGGTTCCTACAGGGAGCATGAGCAGTTCTTC.

Worth noting for this clone: Germline and junction disagree at one end, which may indicate a read error. The CDR3 here is CASSLAGGPGQYF. CDR3 DNA: TGTGCCAGCAGCCTAGCGGGAGGGCCGGGGCAGTACTTC. The V and J genes are TRBV7-9 and TRBJ2-7, with 12 bases aligning to TRBD2. The CDR3 is 13 residues long. Germline assignment: CDR1 SEHNR and CDR2 FQNEAQ (reference sequence).

J is TRBJ2-1 and V is TRBV3-1 (or the pseudogene TRBV3-2), with D tentatively TRBD1 (5 bases). Germline loops: CDR1 LGHDT, CDR2 YNNKEL (reference sequence). V lost 1 base, J lost 6 bases, and 16 bases lay in between. The CDR3 runs to 16 residues. DNA of the CDR3: TGTGCCAGCAGCCAAGGGGGCAGCCGTTTTGTCAATGAGCAGTTCTTC. Amino acid sequence: CASSQGGSRFVNEQFF.

CDR3 in DNA: TGTGCCAGTAGAGCTGATCTTGGCACAGATACGCAGTATTTT. Translated: CASRADLGTDTQYF. The J gene is TRBJ2-3, the V gene TRBV19; no definite D call. V lost 6 bases and J lost 1, with 11 bases in between. This CDR3 contains 14 residues. Germline values: CDR1 LNHDA, CDR2 SQIVND (reference sequence).

This clone was observed a few times. Different DNA sequences within this sample yield the same CDR3. The chain joins TRBV6-1 to TRBJ1-5, with 10 bases fitting TRBD1. The germline V gene encodes CDR1 MNHNS and CDR2 SASEGT. This CDR3 comprises 16 residues. The trim removed 1 base at V and 4 bases at J, leaving 4 bases unmatched. DNA of the CDR3: TGTGCCAGCAGTGAAGGGACAGGGGGTATTAATCAGCCCCAGCATTTT. Amino acids: CASSEGTGGINQPQHF.

This clone appeared once. This chain connects TRBV19 to TRBJ2-6; a possible D gene is TRBD2 (5 bases). Germline V gene lookup returns CDR1 LNHDA and CDR2 SQIVND (reference sequence). V was cut by 5 bases and J by 2 bases, with 10 bases left in between. This CDR3 has 15 residues. CDR3 in DNA: TGTGCCAGTAGTGACGGGGAAGCTGGGGCCAACGTCCTGACTTTC. Its translation: CASSDGEAGANVLTF.

The chain combines TRBV24-1 with TRBJ2-3, with D perhaps matching TRBD1 (6 bases). The CDR3 covers 18 residues. V lost 4 bases and J 0 bases, leaving 19 bases between the germline ends. CDR1 KGHDR and CDR2 SFDVKD come from the germline V gene. The CDR3 DNA reads as TGTGCCACCAGTGACCTGAGGCAGGGGCGTGGGAGCACAGATACGCAGTATTTT. Translation: CATSDLRQGRGSTDTQYF.

The genes are TRBV3-1 (or the pseudogene TRBV3-2) and TRBJ2-7; TRBD2 is a possible D gene (5 bases). Germline values: CDR1 LGHDT, CDR2 YNNKEL (reference sequence). This CDR3 is built from 13 residues. V shed 1 base and J shed 5 bases, with 9 bases lying between them. The DNA for the CDR3 is TGTGCCAGCAGCCAAGGTGAGGGCCACGAGCAGTACTTC. Translation: CASSQGEGHEQYF.

The genes are TRBV7-8 and TRBJ2-5; D perhaps matches TRBD1 (5 bases). Deletions cut 1 base from V and 3 bases from J, with 15 bases between. CDR1 and CDR2 from the germline V gene are SGHVS and FQNEAQ. The CDR3 covers 16 residues. The CDR3 nucleotides are TGTGCCAGCAGCTTAGGAGTGGGCAGGGCTGAAGAGACCCAGTACTTC. Translation gives CASSLGVGRAEETQYF.

The J gene is TRBJ2-3, the V gene TRBV27; 8 nucleotides match TRBD1. Per germline, CDR1 MNHEY and CDR2 SMNVEV (reference sequence). V lost 3 bases, J lost 6 bases, and 5 bases stayed unmatched. The CDR3 spans 14 residues. The CDR3 spells CASSLDRARDTQYF. CDR3 bases: TGTGCCAGCAGTTTGGACAGGGCCCGGGATACGCAGTATTTT.

This sequence joins TRBV5-5 and TRBJ2-5; the D gene is possibly TRBD2 (5 bases). The V gene lost 0 bases and the J gene lost 4 bases, with 10 bases spanning the gap. CDR1 SGHKS and CDR2 YYEKEE come from the germline V gene (reference sequence). The CDR3 spans 14 residues. The CDR3 bases are TGTGCCAGCAGCTTGGCGGGGTTATTAGAGACCCAGTACTTC. Amino acids: CASSLAGLLETQYF.

This chain connects TRBV3-1 (or the pseudogene TRBV3-2) to TRBJ2-7; the match to TRBD2 covers 7 bases. The V and J ends lost 4 bases and 5 bases, in that order; junction bases with no gene match: 17. Germline assignment: CDR1 LGHDT and CDR2 YNNKEL (reference sequence). This CDR3 contains 17 residues. The CDR3 DNA reads TGTGCCAGCAGCCCCCCCAGCGGGAACCCTGGGCTCGACGAGCAGTACTTC. Translated, it gives CASSPPSGNPGLDEQYF.

This clone is a singleton in its sample. The rearrangement links TRBV27 to TRBJ2-7, with D possibly TRBD1 on 6 matching bases. V lost 3 bases and J lost 3, with 15 bases in between. Germline values: CDR1 MNHEY, CDR2 SMNVEV (reference sequence). The CDR3 loop spans 15 amino acids. The CDR3 protein is CASSFLWGQDYEQYF. CDR3 DNA sequence: TGTGCCAGCAGTTTCTTATGGGGACAAGACTACGAGCAGTACTTC.

The chain couples TRBV6-5 to TRBJ1-4; weak D call: TRBD1 (5 bases). Trimming removed 6 bases at V and 8 bases at J, with 16 bases between. The CDR3 is made up of 14 amino acids. From germline, CDR1 is MNHEY and CDR2 SVGAGI. CDR3 DNA sequence: TGTGCCAGCAGGTTGACAGAAGATGCCGAAAAACTGTTTTTT. Its protein product is CASRLTEDAEKLFF.

This chain links TRBV5-1 with TRBJ2-7; 7 bases match TRBD2. The V and J ends lost 0 bases and 3 bases, in that order; junction bases with no gene match: 3. Per germline, CDR1 SGHRS and CDR2 YFSETQ. The CDR3 is 14 amino acids. CDR3 amino acids: CASSLDRTSYEQYF. CDR3 bases: TGCGCCAGCAGCTTGGATCGGACTAGCTACGAGCAGTACTTC.

The CDR3 nucleotides are TGTGCCACCAGCAGAGATACGGCGGGGACTGAAGCTTTCTTT. This gives the protein CATSRDTAGTEAFF. The chain has TRBV15 and TRBJ1-1; no definite D call. The CDR3 consists of 14 residues. V lost 0 bases, J lost 5 bases, and 10 bases lay in between. The germline gives CDR1 LNHNV, CDR2 YYDKDF (reference sequence).

This chain connects TRBV7-2 to TRBJ2-7; tentative D call: TRBD1 (5 bases). This CDR3 has 13 amino acids. The germline V gene encodes CDR1 SGHTA and CDR2 FQGNSA. V lost 6 bases and J lost 4, with 13 bases in between. CDR3 nucleotides: TGTGCCAGCAGTCTAGGGGCTTGGTACGAGCAGTACTTC. Amino acids: CASSLGAWYEQYF.

V usage is TRBV28 and J usage is TRBJ1-4; D is ambiguous. Germline CDR1 is MDHEN and CDR2 is SYDVKM. There are 15 residues in the CDR3. The V end was cut by 2 bases, the J end by 7 bases, with 14 bases between. CDR3 sequence reads: CASSLMTGTGEKLFF. Written as DNA, the CDR3 is TGTGCCAGCAGTTTAATGACGGGAACCGGTGAAAAACTGTTTTTT.

The CDR3 reads CASSQGLLETQYF. The CDR3 nucleotides are TGTGCCAGCAGCCAAGGGCTTTTAGAGACCCAGTACTTC. The gene calls are TRBV3-1 (or the pseudogene TRBV3-2) and TRBJ2-5; D unclear. The CDR3 loop spans 13 amino acids. V dropped 1 base and J dropped 4 bases, with 7 bases sitting between them. Germline-derived CDR1 and CDR2 are LGHDT and YNNKEL (reference sequence).

The chain couples TRBV5-1 to TRBJ2-4; 14 nucleotides align to TRBD2. Germline V lookup: CDR1 SGHRS, CDR2 YFSETQ. The CDR3 is 15 residues long. With V trimmed by 4 bases and J by 8 bases, 5 bases remained unmatched. CDR3 loop: CASSIPGLAGDIQYF. The CDR3 DNA follows: TGCGCCAGCAGCATTCCGGGACTAGCGGGAGACATTCAGTACTTC.

The CDR3 loop is CASSRQSRYEQYF. In nucleotides, the CDR3 is TGCGCCAGCAGCCGCCAGTCTCGTTACGAGCAGTACTTC. The chain couples TRBV5-1 to TRBJ2-7; no clear D. The V and J ends lost 4 bases and 4 bases respectively, with 12 bases between them. CDR3 length equals 13 residues. CDR1 and CDR2 (germline): SGHRS, YFSETQ.